The text below deals with one T cell receptor (beta chain). Its antigen is not identified. The CDR3 sequence is 17 residues long. The V gene's germline CDR1 is SGHRS and CDR2 YFSETQ. The trim removed 0 bases at V and 4 bases at J, leaving 6 bases unmatched. Sequenced material consisted of expressed TCRB transcripts (all of the isolated RNA was reverse transcribed). Sequenced by immunoSEQ multiplex PCR; TCRdb stores in-frame clones only, minus some. Among roughly 47,000 clones listed, around 45% were seen once. These data are taken from a study of beta chain features in type 1 diabetes. General study points: Across all four CD4+ subsets, people with type 1 diabetes showed modestly shorter TCRB CDR3s.

The source is a man in his thirties or forties with type 1 diabetes. The chain carries TRBV5-1 and TRBJ2-2; 10 bases fit TRBD2. Sequenced material: stem cell memory CD4+ T cells from blood. The CDR3 region has the DNA TGCGCCAGCAGCTTGGCCAGTTTAGCGGGAGGCACCGGGGAGCTGTTTTTT. Translation: CASSLASLAGGTGELFF.